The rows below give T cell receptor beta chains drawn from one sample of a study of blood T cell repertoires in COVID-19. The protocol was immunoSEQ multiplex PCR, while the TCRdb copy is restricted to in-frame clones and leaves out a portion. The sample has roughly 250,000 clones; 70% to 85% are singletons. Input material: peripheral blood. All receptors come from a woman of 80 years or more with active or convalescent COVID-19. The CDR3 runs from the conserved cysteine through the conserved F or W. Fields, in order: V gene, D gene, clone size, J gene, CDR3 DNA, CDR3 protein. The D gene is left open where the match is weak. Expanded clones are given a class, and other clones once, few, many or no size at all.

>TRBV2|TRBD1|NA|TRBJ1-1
TGTGCCAGCAGCGCCACAGGGGGGACTGAAGCTTTCTTT
CASSATGGTEAFF
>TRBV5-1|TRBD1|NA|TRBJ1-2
TGCGCCAGCAGCTTGGGGACAGGCTATGGCTACACCTTC
CASSLGTGYGYTF
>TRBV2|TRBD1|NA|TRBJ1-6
TGTGCCAGCGGGGGTACAGGGGCATGGGATTCACCCCTCCACTTT
CASGGTGAWDSPLHF
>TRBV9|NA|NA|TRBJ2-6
TGTGCCAGCAGCGTAGAAACTTTTGGGGCCAACGTCCTGACTTTC
CASSVETFGANVLTF
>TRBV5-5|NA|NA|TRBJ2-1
TGTGCCAGCAGCCCGGCGGTGTCCGGATACAATGAGCAGTTCTTC
CASSPAVSGYNEQFF
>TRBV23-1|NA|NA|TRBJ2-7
TGCGCCAGCAGTCAGGCCTCCGGGGTAATAGCGGACGAGCAGTACTTC
CASSQASGVIADEQYF
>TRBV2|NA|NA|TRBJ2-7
TGTGCCAGCAGTGCAGGGATACAATACGAGCAGTACTTC
CASSAGIQYEQYF
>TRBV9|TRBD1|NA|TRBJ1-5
TGTGCCAGCAGCGCTTATAACAGGGGCACCTTTCAGCCCCAGCATTTT
CASSAYNRGTFQPQHF
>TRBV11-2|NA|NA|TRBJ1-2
TGTGCCAGCAGCTTAGGTCCAGCTAACTATGGCTACACCTTC
CASSLGPANYGYTF
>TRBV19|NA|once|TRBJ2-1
TGTGCCAGTAGTATGGACAGATCCTACAATGAGCAGTTCTTC
CASSMDRSYNEQFF
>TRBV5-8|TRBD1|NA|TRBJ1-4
TGTGCCAGCAGCTTGGGGCAGGGGGCGGCGGAAAAACTGTTTTTT
CASSLGQGAAEKLFF
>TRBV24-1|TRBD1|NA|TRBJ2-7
TGTGCCACGAAGATTGACAGGGGCCGGTACGAGCAGTACTTC
CATKIDRGRYEQYF
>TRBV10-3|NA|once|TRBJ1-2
TGTGCCATCAGTGAGACACTTCAGGGTAACTATGGCTACACCTTC
CAISETLQGNYGYTF
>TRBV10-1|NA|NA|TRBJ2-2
TGCGCCAGCAGTGAGTCCCGGCAGGGGTTTGCCGGGGAGCTGTTTTTT
CASSESRQGFAGELFF
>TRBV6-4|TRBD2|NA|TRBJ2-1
TGTGCCAGCAGTGCCGACGGGGGAGGGCCGGCTGAGCAGTTCTTC
CASSADGGGPAEQFF
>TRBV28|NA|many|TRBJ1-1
TGTGCCAGCAGTAGAGCAGGGTATGAAGTGAACACTGAAGCTTTCTTT
CASSRAGYEVNTEAFF
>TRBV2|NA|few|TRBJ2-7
TGTGCCAGCAGGCCGCAGTTTACACGCTACGAGCAGTACTTC
CASRPQFTRYEQYF
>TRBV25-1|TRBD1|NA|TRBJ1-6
TGTGCCAGCAGTCGGGACAGGGTTGATTCACCCCTCCACTTT
CASSRDRVDSPLHF
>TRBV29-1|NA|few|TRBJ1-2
TGCAGCGTTGAAGCACGAACGGGGGGGAGAGGCTACACCTTC
CSVEARTGGRGYTF
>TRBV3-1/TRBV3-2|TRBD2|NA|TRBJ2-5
TGTGCCAGCAGCCTTGCGATGGGACTAGCGAGGGAGACCCAGTACTTC
CASSLAMGLARETQYF
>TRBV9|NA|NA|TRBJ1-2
TGTGCCAGCAGCGTAACGGAGAACTATGGCTACACCTTC
CASSVTENYGYTF
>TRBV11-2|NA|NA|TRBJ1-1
TGTGCCAGCAGCCCTAGTCTGCAGCTAACTGAAGCTTTCTTT
CASSPSLQLTEAFF
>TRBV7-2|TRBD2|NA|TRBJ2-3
TGTGCCAGCAGCCCCTGGGGCGGGGGAGGTACAGATACGCAGTATTTT
CASSPWGGGGTDTQYF
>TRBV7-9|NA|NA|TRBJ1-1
TGTGCCAGCAGCTTAGTCGAAGCCCAGAACACTGAAGCTTTCTTT
CASSLVEAQNTEAFF
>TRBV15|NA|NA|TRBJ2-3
TGTGCCACCAACTATAGGCTGGTTACAGATACGCAGTATTTT
CATNYRLVTDTQYF
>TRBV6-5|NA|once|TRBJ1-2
TGTGCCAGCAAATTAAGTGTGGAGTATTTTGGCTACACCTTC
CASKLSVEYFGYTF
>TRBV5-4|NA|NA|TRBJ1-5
TGTGCCAGCAGCTTGGGCGGTGGGGGCGGACAGCCCCAGCATTTT
CASSLGGGGGQPQHF